Described below is a single T cell receptor beta chain sequence and its context. Its antigen is not yet known. These data are taken from a study of monozygotic twins with inflammatory bowel disease (dated by TCRdb to the late 2010s). About the study as a whole: A total of approximately 28 monozygotic twin pairs were included in the full study, comprising nine German pairs (four IBD-concordant, five IBD-discordant) and 19 IBD-discordant Danish pairs. Disease-associated traits were sought mainly through comparisons between IBD patients and their genetically identical healthy co-twins within discordant pairs. Each individual had, on average, about 151 000 unique TCRalpha sequences and 181 000 unique TCRbeta sequences available for analysis.

Overall study outcomes, separate from this receptor: Different T cell subtypes could not be distinguished in the analysis. Background noise and inter-individual variability may have been introduced into the repertoires by the differing immunosuppressive treatments among patients. Fewer clonotypes were shared with other individuals by IBD patients than by healthy twins, most markedly in patients showing signs of disease activity. The results gave no support for a single strong signal or clonotype linked to IBD. Concordant and discordant twins showed no difference in repertoire similarity, possibly because of limited statistical power. A decrease in TCRbeta repertoire diversity, as measured by inverse Simpson index, was observed in IBD patients compared with their healthy co-twins.

Based on the germline V gene, the CDR1 and CDR2 sequences are SGHTA and FQGTGA. Including cysteine and phenylalanine, the CDR3 has 15 amino acids. Only the protein is available. An approximately 2.5 ml peripheral blood sample was drawn into PAXgene tubes per donor and stored at -80°C. Total RNA was isolated from whole blood with the PAXgene blood miRNA kit on an automated QIAcube, without T cell sorting. Peripheral blood from monozygotic twin pairs concordant or discordant for inflammatory bowel disease was subjected to deep TCRalpha and TCRbeta repertoire profiling with unique molecular barcoding. Smoking habits were recorded for all twin pairs, and each individual was classified as a current, former or never smoker. The library came from 5' RACE. Each TCR library was prepared from around 3,400 ng of total RNA. For each sample, cDNA synthesis was carried out in eight separate reactions using SMARTScribe reverse transcriptase. During cDNA synthesis, template switching introduced unique molecular identifiers that contained a 6-nucleotide sample barcode. Two nested PCRs of about 16 and 10 cycles amplified the TCRalpha and TCRbeta cDNA, and bead purification followed each PCR. Before amplification, cDNA was treated with uracil DNA-glycosylase and purified using the QIAquick PCR purification kit. The second PCR added Illumina TruSeq-compatible adapters along with sample-specific barcodes. Library quality and concentration were checked on TapeStation and Qubit, and libraries were pooled at about 5 ng each. The pooled libraries were sequenced with 2 x 100 bp reads and custom sequencing primers on an Illumina HiSeq2500 single-index Rapid Run. Per the original workflow: UMI-based consensus assembly with MiGEC version 1.2.6 was used to correct PCR and sequencing errors. MiXCR version 2.1.1 handled V(D)J alignment, clonotype assembly and CDR3 extraction. To normalise gene usage, clonotype sharing and MAIT/NKT TCR abundance, the analysis used the top 1000, 10 000 and 20 000 clonotypes per sample. After downsampling to 27 000 UMIs, diversity was calculated as the inverse Simpson index using the vegan R package. Paired Mann-Whitney U tests were applied to discordant twin pairs, and Benjamini-Hochberg correction was used for multiple testing. Following TCRdb reprocessing, every CDR3 protein sequence forms one entry, and DNA is not provided. TCRdb's processing, not the authors', yielded these V and J calls. This sample's records show about 330,000 distinct CDR3 sequences. Jointly, the top ten make up approximately 2% of the sample.

Sequencing was done on a sample of blood. This TCR derives from a human donor with ulcerative colitis or Crohn's disease, or a healthy co-twin of an affected twin (not recorded which). The rearranged chain carries TRBV7-3 and TRBJ2-3; TCRdb names TRBD1, which stays unverified in the absence of DNA. The CDR3 reads CASSSDRARTDTQYF. The CDR3, completed at both ends by the reference TRBV7-3 and TRBJ2-3 genes, gives the full variable domain GAGVSQTPSNKVTEKGKYVELRCDPISGHTALYWYRQSLGQGPEFLIYFQGTGAADDSGLPNDRFFAVRPEGSVSTLKIQRTERGDSAVYLCASSSDRARTDTQYFGPGTRLTVL.